One sample yielded the 20 T cell receptor beta chains listed below, sequenced in a study of early T cells in non-severe SARS-CoV-2 infection (dated by TCRdb to about 2021). Library generation was performed with 5' RACE. These reads were obtained on a NextSeq 500. The raw public reads went through TCRdb reprocessing: fastp at Q25, MiXCR clone calling, in-frame beta chains kept. Merged by CDR3 protein, the rows form single entries marked with the most common genes and DNA. The sample data list approximately 98,000 distinct CDR3 sequences, and around an eighth of these were observed just once. The top ten clonotypes cover around 3.1% of the sample. Sequenced material: whole blood. The source of these receptors is an adult who was a healthcare worker with PCR-confirmed SARS-CoV-2 infection or an uninfected control (not recorded which).

The chain is built from TRBV5-1 and TRBJ1-1; tentative D call: TRBD1 (5 bases). The CDR3 covers 16 residues. Germline V gene data show CDR1 as SGHRS and CDR2 as YFSETQ. Trimming removed 4 bases from V and 1 base from J, with 17 bases in between. In DNA, the CDR3 is TGCGCCAGCAGCAGGCGGGGAAGAGGGGCGAACACTGAAGCTTTCTTT. It is translated as CASSRRGRGANTEAFF.

At least ten counts were recorded for this clonotype. The V gene is TRBV7-9, the J gene TRBJ2-7, with D perhaps given as TRBD1 or TRBD2 (5 bases each). The V and J ends lost 5 bases and 5 bases respectively, with 13 bases between them. Germline V gene lookup returns CDR1 SEHNR and CDR2 FQNEAQ (reference sequence). The CDR3 is made up of 13 amino acids. CDR3 DNA: TGTGCCAGCAGCCCCGGGACGGCACACGAGCAGTACTTC. Translation: CASSPGTAHEQYF.

This clonotype has a count of ten or more. The V call is TRBV20-1, the J call TRBJ2-4; TRBD1 matches at 7 bases. The V gene end was trimmed by 7 bases and the J gene end by 0 bases; junction bases not matched to a gene: 24. The length of the CDR3 is 20 residues. Germline lookup yields CDR1 DFQATT and CDR2 SNEGSKA (reference sequence). The CDR3 protein is CSVKSPPGQASILAKNIQYF. The CDR3 bases are TGCAGTGTTAAATCCCCACCTGGACAGGCCTCAATTTTAGCCAAAAACATTCAGTACTTC.

This chain joins TRBV21-1 and TRBJ1-2; TRBD1 is the table's D call, not checked against the DNA. TRBV21-1 is a pseudogene locus. This CDR3 region has 17 residues. CDR3 in DNA: TGTGCCAGCAGCAAAGAAACGAGTGACAGGGGGGACTATGGCTACACCTTC. The encoded protein is CASSKETSDRGDYGYTF.

This clonotype was picked up a small number of times. J is TRBJ2-2 and V is TRBV21-1; the table's TRBD1 call for D was not verified on the DNA. TRBV21-1 is recorded as a pseudogene. The CDR3 totals 14 residues. The CDR3 DNA reads TGTGCCATCAGCGGGGGCCTGAACACCGGGGAGCTGTTTTTT. It specifies CAISGGLNTGELFF.

J is TRBJ2-3 and V is TRBV10-2; 12 bases fit TRBD2. J lost 5 bases, V lost 7 bases, and 4 bases had no gene match. Germline V lookup: CDR1 WSHSY, CDR2 SAAADI. The CDR3 sequence is 14 residues long. CDR3 amino acids: CASTQLAGGDTQYF. The CDR3 coding sequence is TGCGCCAGCACCCAACTAGCGGGAGGAGATACGCAGTATTTT.

This clonotype was counted many times. The chain has TRBV4-1 and TRBJ2-1, with D tentatively TRBD1 (5 bases). Germline CDR1 MGHRA, CDR2 YSYEKL. The germline V and J ends were trimmed by 0 bases and 8 bases, with 17 bases remaining between them. The CDR3 runs 16 residues. In nucleotides, the CDR3 is TGCGCCAGCAGCCAAGAGGTCGAGACAGTGGGGTATGAGCAGTTCTTC. Its protein is CASSQEVETVGYEQFF.

There are many counts of this clonotype. The junction differs from germline at one of its ends, possibly a read error. This chain connects TRBV18 to TRBJ1-3, with a weak D call TRBD1 (5 bases). The CDR3 covers 14 residues. The germline V gene encodes CDR1 KGHSH and CDR2 LQKENI. CDR3: CASSPQGSENTIYF. The CDR3 DNA is TGTGCCAGCTCGCCCCAGGGTTCTGAAAACACCATATATTTT.

J is TRBJ2-2 and V is TRBV4-1; 7 nucleotides match TRBD2. CDR3 length equals 17 residues. Germline CDR1 reads MGHRA; CDR2 reads YSYEKL. The trim removed 5 bases at V and 2 bases at J, leaving 11 bases unmatched. The DNA for the CDR3 is TGCGCCAGCAGCTCATGGGGGGGGAGCACCAACACCGGGGAGCTGTTTTTT. Translation: CASSSWGGSTNTGELFF.

CDR3 loop: CASSLQAAGANVLTF. The CDR3 DNA reads as TGTGCCAGCAGTCTACAGGCCGCTGGGGCCAACGTCCTGACTTTC. The chain links TRBV7-9 to TRBJ2-6; the D gene is possibly TRBD1 (5 bases). CDR1 is SEHNR, CDR2 FQNEAQ, per germline (reference sequence). The CDR3 is made up of 15 amino acids. V was shortened by 6 bases and J by 2 bases, with 11 bases between the two germline ends.

J is TRBJ2-3 and V is TRBV5-1; TRBD2 aligns across 9 bases. The CDR3 is 15 amino acids. Germline CDR1 is SGHRS and CDR2 is YFSETQ. Trimming removed 4 bases from V and 8 bases from J; junction bases left unmatched: 11. CDR3 protein: CASSPGNSGGATQYF. The CDR3 coding sequence is TGCGCCAGCAGCCCAGGTAATAGCGGGGGAGCTACGCAGTATTTT. The full variable domain, in which reference TRBV5-1 and TRBJ2-3 provide the parts outside the CDR3, is KAGVTQTPRYLIKTRGQQVTLSCSPISGHRSVSWYQQTPGQGLQFLFEYFSETQRNKGNFPGRFSGRQFSNSRSEMNVSTLELGDSALYLCASSPGNSGGATQYFGPGTRLTVL.

This sequence joins TRBV24-1 and TRBJ1-5; D ambiguous. The CDR3 extends over 11 amino acids. Trimming removed 9 bases at V and 11 bases at J, with 13 bases between. Germline CDR1 reads KGHDR; CDR2 reads SFDVKD. As DNA, the CDR3 is TGTGCCACCTCCCGTGGGGAGACCCAGCATTTT. Protein: CATSRGETQHF.

This clonotype turned up a few times. The chain employs TRBV6-1 and TRBJ2-5; TRBD2 agrees at 8 bases. The CDR3 sequence is 14 residues long. CDR1 is MNHNS and CDR2 is SASEGT in the germline V gene. The V and J ends lost 0 bases and 3 bases, in that order; junction bases with no gene match: 0. This chain's CDR3 is CASSEALAEETQYF. The CDR3 DNA reads as TGTGCCAGCAGTGAAGCACTAGCGGAAGAGACCCAGTACTTC.

This clonotype was seen a single time. The chain joins TRBV6-1 to TRBJ1-2, with unresolved D. Germline V gives CDR1 MNHNS, CDR2 SASEGT. There are 16 residues in the CDR3. V was trimmed by 4 bases and J by 4 bases, leaving 19 bases between them. CDR3 nucleotides: TGTGCCAGCAGTGGAGTCCAGTCGAGATTCGGCTATGGCTACACCTTC. Encoded protein: CASSGVQSRFGYGYTF.

A few counts support this clonotype. The chain carries TRBV5-6 and TRBJ2-7; 7 bases map to TRBD1. The CDR3 length is 15 residues. After removal of 2 bases from V and 3 bases from J, the junction contained 8 bases not matched to a gene. Germline CDR1 and CDR2: SGHDT and YYEEEE. In DNA, the CDR3 is TGTGCCAGCAGCTTCGCCTGGGACAGAATCTACGAGCAGTACTTC. Translating it yields CASSFAWDRIYEQYF.

This clonotype has a count of ten or more. The chain recombines TRBV24-1 with TRBJ2-1; tentatively, D is TRBD2 (7 bases). V was cut by 4 bases and J by 9 bases, with 15 bases left in between. The CDR3 sequence is 14 residues long. Per the germline V gene, CDR1 is KGHDR and CDR2 is SFDVKD. As DNA, the CDR3 is TGTGCCACCAGTGAGAGGGGGGGGCTGGTTGAGCAGTTCTTC. Protein product: CATSERGGLVEQFF.

This clonotype was counted ten times or more. The chain is built from TRBV5-6 and TRBJ2-5, with TRBD1 matching 8 bases. The V gene's germline CDR1 is SGHDT and CDR2 YYEEEE. This CDR3 region has 15 residues. J gave up 4 bases and V 4 bases, and 9 bases lay outside the gene matches. The CDR3 DNA reads as TGTGCCAGCAGCATAGAGGACAGGGTCGGAGAGACCCAGTACTTC. Translated, it gives CASSIEDRVGETQYF. The variable domain in full, completed from reference TRBV5-6 and TRBJ2-5, reads DAGVTQSPTHLIKTRGQQVTLRCSPKSGHDTVSWYQQALGQGPQFIFQYYEEEERQRGNFPDRFSGHQFPNYSSELNVNALLLGDSALYLCASSIEDRVGETQYFGPGTRLLVL.

This clonotype has just a few counts. The chain recombines TRBV7-6 with TRBJ2-4, with a weak D call TRBD1 (6 bases). Trimming cost V 5 bases and J 5 bases, with 19 bases left between them. CDR3 length: 16 residues. Looked up from germline, CDR1 is SGHVS and CDR2 is FNYEAQ. CDR3 DNA sequence: TGTGCCAGCAGCGATCCCTACAGGGATTCGGAAAACATTCAGTACTTC. It codes for CASSDPYRDSENIQYF. Supplemented by reference TRBV7-6 and TRBJ2-4, the full variable domain reads GAGVSQSPRYKVTKRGQDVALRCDPISGHVSLYWYRQALGQGPEFLTYFNYEAQQDKSGLPNDRFSAERPEGSISTLTIQRTEQRDSAMYRCASSDPYRDSENIQYFGAGTRLSVL.

This clonotype was observed at least ten times. The chain is built from TRBV27 and TRBJ2-2, with no clear D. CDR1 MNHEY and CDR2 SMNVEV come from the germline V gene (reference sequence). This CDR3 is built from 15 residues. Trimming pared 6 bases from V and 3 bases from J, leaving 14 bases between. The DNA of the CDR3 is TGTGCCAGCAGAAAGCCTCTTGGGGACACCGGGGAGCTGTTTTTT. It is translated as CASRKPLGDTGELFF.

This sequence joins TRBV6-5 and TRBJ1-1; 9 nucleotides line up with TRBD1. V lost 7 bases and J lost 7; bases outside the gene matches: 16. Per germline, CDR1 MNHEY and CDR2 SVGAGI. CDR3 size: 16 residues. The CDR3 sequence is CASIRYEDRGVSEAFF. The CDR3 coding sequence is TGTGCCAGCATCCGATACGAGGACAGGGGAGTCAGTGAAGCTTTCTTT.